The T cell receptor (beta chain) described here comes from a study of cytomegalovirus exposure and HLA in healthy donors. Study information: There were approximately 85 million unique TCRs (from HLA-typed donors) in an early data release.

The table lists this clone with a count of one. Its specificity is unknown. It was with 60 Vbeta and 13 Jbeta primers that the PCR ran. Assay used: immunoSEQ multiplex PCR; TCRdb lists only in-frame clones, some missing. The top ten hold approximately 1.9% of the sample, which has approximately 220,000 clones, roughly 70% seen once. General observations from the study: TRBV6-2, TRBV6-3 and other indistinguishable V segments were excluded. It was shown in a later analysis that HLA-associated TCR beta chains were more clonally expanded than other, equally common chains. In a later analysis, HLA-C alleles had the fewest associated TCRs, DRB1 alleles the most.

With 5 bases clipped from V and 1 base from J, the junction kept 4 bases outside the gene matches. The CDR3 covers 15 residues. Germline CDR1 is PRHDT and CDR2 is FYEKMQ (reference sequence). The specimen sequenced was PBMCs. This chain connects TRBV13 to TRBJ1-1, with 10 bases fitting TRBD1. The origin of this receptor is a young woman in good health and CMV-seronegative. The CDR3 DNA reads TGTGCCAGCAGCCCTAGACAGGGGGCGAACACTGAAGCTTTCTTT. Protein product: CASSPRQGANTEAFF.